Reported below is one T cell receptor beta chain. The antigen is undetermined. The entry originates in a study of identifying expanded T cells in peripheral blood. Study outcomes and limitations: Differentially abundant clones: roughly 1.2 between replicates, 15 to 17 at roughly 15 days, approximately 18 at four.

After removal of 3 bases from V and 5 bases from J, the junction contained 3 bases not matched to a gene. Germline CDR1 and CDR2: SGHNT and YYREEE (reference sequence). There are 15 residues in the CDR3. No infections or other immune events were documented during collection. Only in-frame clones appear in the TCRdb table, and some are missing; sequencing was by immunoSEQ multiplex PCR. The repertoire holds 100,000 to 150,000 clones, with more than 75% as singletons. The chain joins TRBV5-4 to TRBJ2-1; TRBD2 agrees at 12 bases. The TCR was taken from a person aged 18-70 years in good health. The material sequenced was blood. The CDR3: CASSSGLAGNNEQFF. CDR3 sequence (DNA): TGTGCCAGCAGCTCTGGACTAGCGGGGAACAATGAGCAGTTCTTC.